The 8 T cell receptor beta chains given below trace back to one sample, sequenced in a study of shared clonotypes between healthy human individuals (TCRdb year 2020). The library relied on the immunoSEQ multiplex PCR assay. In TCRdb, the immuneACCESS table is reduced to in-frame sequences with V and J assigned. These tables do not hold every clone; where another copy was compared, an unresolved V gene accounts for under half, and the others remain unexplained. The sample yields under 700,000 clones; around 96% were counted once. About 0.11% of the sample is in the top ten clones. CD8 naive samples were obtained by positive selection for CCR7 among CD45RO-negative cells, yielding a CD45RA+CCR7+ population from which TemRA cells were excluded. The sample consisted of naive CD8+ T cells sorted from blood. Taken with the paper, the label for cell subset or site translates to: CD45RA+CCR7+. These receptors were taken from a young woman in good health.

The sample holds one count of this clone. The chain is built from TRBV6-6 and TRBJ1-2; no clear D. Germline CDR1 and CDR2: MNHNY and SVGAGI (reference sequence). V was pared by 0 bases and J by 5 bases, with 13 bases between. This CDR3 is 15 amino acids long. The CDR3 DNA is TGTGCCAGCAGTTACTCCCCCTATGGTCCATATGGCTACACCTTC. Translated, it gives CASSYSPYGPYGYTF.

The rearrangement uses TRBV27 and TRBJ2-7; 7 positions match TRBD1. V shed 3 bases and J 3 bases; nucleotides not matched to a gene: 5. This CDR3 is 14 amino acids long. Germline CDR1 is MNHEY and CDR2 is SMNVEV (reference sequence). CDR3 residues: CASSFTGAIYEQYF. For the CDR3, the DNA is TGTGCCAGCAGTTTTACAGGGGCGATCTACGAGCAGTACTTC.

CDR3 sequence: CASRHRDRDTEAFF. The CDR3 region has the DNA TGTGCCAGCAGACACCGGGACAGGGACACTGAAGCTTTCTTT. This chain uses TRBV5-4 with TRBJ1-1, with 9 bases matching TRBD1. Germline-derived CDR1 and CDR2 are SGHNT and YYREEE (reference sequence). After removal of 5 bases from V and 3 bases from J, the junction contained 5 bases not matched to a gene. CDR3 length: 14 residues.

The chain combines TRBV12-5 with TRBJ1-3; 8 nucleotides match TRBD1. The CDR3 has 16 residues. Germline V lookup: CDR1 LGHNT, CDR2 FRNRAP. With V trimmed by 1 base and J by 6 bases, 8 bases remained unmatched. The CDR3 protein is CASGLAEDRVVNTIYF. The CDR3 nucleotides are TGTGCTAGTGGTTTGGCTGAGGACAGGGTAGTAAACACCATATATTTT.

The chain is built from TRBV27 and TRBJ2-7, with 9 positions matching TRBD2. V lost 0 bases, J lost 5 bases, and 8 bases stayed unmatched. Germline V gene sequence: CDR1 MNHEY, CDR2 SMNVEV (reference sequence). The CDR3 extends over 16 amino acids. The CDR3 DNA is TGTGCCAGCAGTTTATCCCCCGGGACTAGCTTTAACGAGCAGTACTTC. Its protein is CASSLSPGTSFNEQYF.

The chain recombines TRBV9 with TRBJ2-3, with a possible D match to TRBD1 (5 bases). Germline V CDR1 and CDR2: SGDLS, YYNGEE. The V and J ends lost 0 bases and 8 bases respectively, with 10 bases between them. There are 13 residues in the CDR3. The CDR3 region is CASSVATGPTQYF. The DNA of the CDR3 is TGTGCCAGCAGCGTAGCTACAGGTCCTACGCAGTATTTT. Full variable domain (remainder filled in from reference TRBV9 and TRBJ2-3): DSGVTQTPKHLITATGQRVTLRCSPRSGDLSVYWYQQSLDQGLQFLIQYYNGEERAKGNILERFSAQQFPDLHSELNLSSLELGDSALYFCASSVATGPTQYFGPGTRLTVL.

The J gene is TRBJ1-2, the V gene TRBV2; D not resolved. Germline V CDR1 and CDR2: SNHLY, FYNNEI. Trimming pared 10 bases from V and 2 bases from J, leaving 11 bases between. The CDR3 spans 12 residues. The CDR3, as DNA: TGTGCCACCCCGGGCAGAAACTATGGCTACACCTTC. This translates into CATPGRNYGYTF.

V is TRBV5-4 and J is TRBJ2-7, with 13 bases identical to TRBD2. The CDR3 totals 17 residues. CDR1 and CDR2 (germline): SGHNT, YYREEE (reference sequence). Losses at the gene ends were 4 bases for V and 1 base for J; bases not matched to a gene: 8. CDR3 in amino acids: CASSPGLAGDFSYEQYF. In nucleotides, the CDR3 is TGTGCCAGCAGCCCCGGACTAGCGGGAGACTTTTCCTACGAGCAGTACTTC.